The 29 T cell receptor beta chains presented below share a single source sample, sequenced in a study of blood T cells in healthy people across ages. A second PCR of roughly 7 to 11 cycles used a sample-barcoded 5' primer and a J-beta primer mix. A single record per CDR3 protein comes from TCRdb applying MiXCR to the 5' RACE reads. The sample consists of some 1.5 million distinct CDR3 sequences, roughly two fifths of them appearing once. Sequencing used blood. These receptor sequences come from a woman under 30 in good health.

The CDR3 DNA reads TGTGCCAGCAGTTACTCGACGGGGGGGAACAATGAGCAGTTCTTC. Residues: CASSYSTGGNNEQFF. This rearrangement joins TRBV6-2 or TRBV6-3 to TRBJ2-1; TRBD2 aligns across 8 bases. CDR3 length: 15 amino acids. CDR1 and CDR2 (germline): MNHEY, SVGEGT. Germline trimming cut 0 bases from V and 5 bases from J; bases unmatched to any gene: 3.

This clonotype was observed a single time. The genes are TRBV7-2 and TRBJ1-3; a possible D gene is TRBD1 (6 bases). Between the trimmed V and J ends, which lost 1 base and 8 bases, there was a span of 24 bases. Germline V gene sequence: CDR1 SGHTA, CDR2 FQGNSA. The CDR3 has 18 residues. The CDR3 DNA follows: TGTGCCAGCAGCTTAGGCCTTCGTGGAACAGGGAGACCGTACACCATATATTTT. Translating gives CASSLGLRGTGRPYTIYF.

The chain has TRBV4-2 and TRBJ2-4; perhaps D is TRBD1 or TRBD2 (6 bases each). V dropped 4 bases and J dropped 0 bases, with 19 bases sitting between them. The CDR3 is made up of 18 amino acids. The germline CDR1 and CDR2 sequences are LGHNA and YNFKEQ. CDR3 in amino acids: CASSPLFEGGLAKNIQYF. CDR3 in DNA: TGTGCCAGCAGCCCCCTTTTTGAGGGGGGACTAGCCAAAAACATTCAGTACTTC.

The J gene is TRBJ2-7, the V gene TRBV7-9, with D maybe TRBD2 (5 bases). This CDR3 has 15 residues. Trimming took 0 bases from V and 6 from J, leaving 15 bases between them. Germline V gene data show CDR1 as SEHNR and CDR2 as FQNEAQ (reference sequence). CDR3 region: CASSLARTGAGEQYF. CDR3 bases: TGTGCCAGCAGCTTAGCCAGGACTGGAGCAGGCGAGCAGTACTTC. Variable domain in full (rest from reference TRBV7-9 and TRBJ2-7): DTGVSQNPRHKITKRGQNVTFRCDPISEHNRLYWYRQTLGQGPEFLTYFQNEAQLEKSRLLSDRFSAERPKGSFSTLEIQRTEQGDSAMYLCASSLARTGAGEQYFGPGTRLTVT.

V usage is TRBV4-2 and J usage is TRBJ2-1; TRBD1 or TRBD2 may be the D gene (5 bases each). V lost 2 bases and J 0 bases, leaving 20 bases between the germline ends. CDR1 and CDR2 (germline): LGHNA, YNFKEQ. CDR3 size: 19 residues. The chain's CDR3 is CASSQKVGETASSYNEQFF. Here the CDR3 DNA reads TGTGCCAGCAGCCAAAAAGTGGGGGAGACGGCTAGCTCCTACAATGAGCAGTTCTTC.

This clonotype appeared a single time. This chain connects TRBV7-2 to TRBJ2-5; TRBD1 might be the D (5 bases). V was trimmed by 5 bases and J by 1 base, leaving 11 bases between them. Germline V lookup: CDR1 SGHTA, CDR2 FQGNSA. The CDR3 length is 14 residues. The CDR3 region is CASSKTGLQETQYF. The CDR3 bases are TGTGCCAGCAGCAAAACAGGCCTCCAAGAGACCCAGTACTTC.

This clonotype was counted between two and nine times. The rearrangement joins TRBV6-2 or TRBV6-3 to TRBJ2-5; maybe TRBD1 (6 bases). The germline V and J ends were trimmed by 5 bases and 2 bases, with 9 bases remaining between them. Germline V lookup: CDR1 MNHEY, CDR2 SVGEGT. There are 13 residues in the CDR3. CDR3 in DNA: TGTGCCAGCAGTAGGACAGAGCAAGAGACCCAGTACTTC. The encoded protein is CASSRTEQETQYF.

J is TRBJ2-5 and V is TRBV20-1; the D gene is possibly TRBD2 (6 bases). The CDR3 spans 14 residues. Trimming stripped 6 bases from V and 7 bases from J, with 21 bases between. CDR1 and CDR2 (germline): DFQATT, SNEGSKA (reference sequence). The CDR3 DNA reads TGCAGTGCCCGCAGGGAGGCCCAGTGGGGGACCCAGTACTTC. It encodes CSARREAQWGTQYF.

This rearrangement joins TRBV7-9 to TRBJ2-2; possibly TRBD1 for D (6 bases). The CDR3 covers 15 residues. Germline CDR1 SEHNR, CDR2 FQNEAQ (reference sequence). Between the trimmed V and J ends, which lost 3 bases and 1 base, there was a span of 9 bases. The CDR3 bases are TGTGCCAGCAGCTTTTTGGGACAGAACACCGGGGAGCTGTTTTTT. Translating it yields CASSFLGQNTGELFF.

The CDR3 reads CASSFPISDEQFF. CDR3 nucleotide sequence: TGTGCCAGCAGTTTCCCGATTTCCGATGAGCAGTTCTTC. The chain combines TRBV28 with TRBJ2-1; D unclear. The CDR3 has 13 residues. Trimming left V 3 bases short and J 8 bases short, with 11 bases between. Germline V gives CDR1 MDHEN, CDR2 SYDVKM.

A few counts support this clonotype. The chain links TRBV7-9 to TRBJ2-5; D ambiguous. The V end lost 7 bases, the J end lost 5 bases, and 14 bases lay between the germline ends. This CDR3 spans 13 amino acids. Germline-derived CDR1 and CDR2 are SEHNR and FQNEAQ (reference sequence). The CDR3 sequence is CASTRRGWETQYF. Here the CDR3 DNA reads TGTGCCAGCACCCGTCGTGGATGGGAGACCCAGTACTTC.

In this sample, this clonotype turned up many times. An end of the junction differs from the germline gene, which may be a read error. The chain uses TRBV4-1 and TRBJ2-1, with D hard to call. CDR1 and CDR2 (germline): MGHRA, YSYEKL. The CDR3 spans 15 residues. Here the CDR3 DNA reads TGTGCCAGCAGCCAAGGATGGAGTTCCTACAATGAGCAGTTCTTC. It yields the protein CASSQGWSSYNEQFF.

The CDR3 protein is CASSLWVSNEQYF. The DNA of the CDR3 is TGTGCCAGCAGCTTGTGGGTTTCAAACGAGCAGTACTTC. The rearrangement uses TRBV5-5 and TRBJ2-7; D is unclear. V lost 1 base to trimming and J lost 5 bases, with 10 bases between them. Germline V CDR1 and CDR2: SGHKS, YYEKEE (reference sequence). The CDR3 spans 13 residues.

This clonotype was seen a few times. The chain is built from TRBV7-9 and TRBJ1-4; tentative D call: TRBD1 (5 bases). V lost 4 bases, J lost 6 bases, and 15 bases lay in between. CDR1 and CDR2 from the germline V gene are SEHNR and FQNEAQ (reference sequence). This CDR3 has 15 amino acids. CDR3 region: CASSWSRDMDEKLFF. As DNA, the CDR3 is TGTGCCAGCAGCTGGTCCAGGGATATGGATGAAAAACTGTTTTTT. The full variable domain, rest sourced from reference TRBV7-9 and TRBJ1-4, is DTGVSQNPRHKITKRGQNVTFRCDPISEHNRLYWYRQTLGQGPEFLTYFQNEAQLEKSRLLSDRFSAERPKGSFSTLEIQRTEQGDSAMYLCASSWSRDMDEKLFFGSGTQLSVL.

This clonotype was seen only a few times. The chain combines TRBV28 with TRBJ2-1; D gene uncertain. The CDR3 extends over 13 amino acids. In germline, CDR1 is MDHEN, CDR2 SYDVKM. The V end was cut by 6 bases, the J end by 6 bases, with 12 bases between. The CDR3 protein is CASSLSSLNEQFF. CDR3 DNA sequence: TGTGCCAGCAGCCTTAGCTCCCTCAATGAGCAGTTCTTC.

The rearrangement uses TRBV7-2 and TRBJ1-5, with TRBD1 matching over 9 bases. V dropped 6 bases and J dropped 2; count of bases not matched to a gene: 11. The CDR3 spans 17 residues. Germline loops: CDR1 SGHTA, CDR2 FQGNSA. CDR3 DNA sequence: TGTGCCAGCAGTAAAACCGGGACAGGGTTGGGCAATCAGCCCCAGCATTTT. It specifies CASSKTGTGLGNQPQHF.

This clonotype has a count of ten or more. The chain carries TRBV7-9 and TRBJ1-6; D is undetermined. The germline V gene has CDR1 SEHNR and CDR2 FQNEAQ (reference sequence). CDR3 length equals 13 residues. V lost 9 bases to trimming and J lost 7 bases, with 13 bases between them. CDR3 nucleotides: TGTGCCAGGCAGACGGACGGGAATTCACCCCTCCACTTT. This gives the protein CARQTDGNSPLHF.

The chain has TRBV20-1 and TRBJ2-3, with 10 bases aligning to TRBD2. CDR3 length: 16 amino acids. V lost 4 bases and J lost 11; bases outside the gene matches: 18. In germline, CDR1 is DFQATT, CDR2 SNEGSKA (reference sequence). The CDR3 sequence: CSAILLAAVAGGVQYF. The CDR3 nucleotides are TGCAGTGCTATTCTCTTAGCGGCGGTAGCGGGAGGAGTGCAGTATTTT.

The chain is built from TRBV7-2 and TRBJ1-2, with 9 bases that match TRBD1. V lost 8 bases to trimming and J lost 1 base; unmatched junction nucleotides: 14. Germline CDR1 SGHTA, CDR2 FQGNSA. The CDR3 extends over 17 amino acids. The DNA of the CDR3 is TGTGCCAGCGGGCGAGTCGACAGGGGGAAAAGTAACTATGGCTACACCTTC. Translated: CASGRVDRGKSNYGYTF.

This clonotype has just a few counts. The rearrangement uses TRBV11-2 and TRBJ2-1; 15 nucleotides agree with TRBD2. The length of the CDR3 is 18 residues. V gave up 4 bases and J gave up 2 bases; unmatched junction bases: 6. Per germline, CDR1 SGHAT and CDR2 FQNNGV. The CDR3 nucleotides are TGTGCCAGCAGCTCCGAAGGACTAGCGGGAGGGCCCTACAATGAGCAGTTCTTC. Its protein product is CASSSEGLAGGPYNEQFF.

This chain uses TRBV25-1 with TRBJ2-1; 7 bases are shared with TRBD2. The CDR3 consists of 16 residues. With V trimmed by 1 base and J by 2 bases, 5 bases remained unmatched. CDR1 and CDR2 (germline): MGHDK, SYGVNS. The CDR3 here is CASSESAGRAYNEQFF. The CDR3 DNA sequence: TGTGCCAGCAGTGAATCGGCAGGGAGGGCCTACAATGAGCAGTTCTTC. Supplemented by reference TRBV25-1 and TRBJ2-1, the full variable domain reads EADIYQTPRYLVIGTGKKITLECSQTMGHDKMYWYQQDPGMELHLIHYSYGVNSTEKGDLSSESTVSRIRTEHFPLTLESARPSHTSQYLCASSESAGRAYNEQFFGPGTRLTVL.

This chain uses TRBV2 with TRBJ2-5, with 14 bases matching TRBD2. The better agreement between TRBJ2-7 and the DNA end casts doubt on the J call. Germline CDR1 SNHLY, CDR2 FYNNEI. The CDR3 sequence is 17 residues long. CDR3 amino acids: CASSWTSGGPDSYEQYF. CDR3 bases: TGTGCCAGCAGTTGGACTAGCGGGGGGCCTGATTCTTACGAGCAGTACTTC.

The chain recombines TRBV4-1 with TRBJ2-7; D uncertain. The J call may be in error: the DNA end matches TRBJ2-5 better. The germline V gene encodes CDR1 MGHRA and CDR2 YSYEKL. The CDR3 covers 15 residues. The CDR3 DNA reads TGCGCCAGCAGCCAGCATGATCCGGTTCTGGGGACCCAGTACTTC. Translating it yields CASSQHDPVLGTQYF.

The rearrangement uses TRBV7-2 and TRBJ2-1; TRBD2 matches 9 bases. V lost 4 bases to trimming and J lost 4 bases; unmatched junction nucleotides: 5. Per the germline V gene, CDR1 is SGHTA and CDR2 is FQGNSA. The CDR3 totals 15 residues. The CDR3, as DNA: TGTGCCAGCAGCTCCCTAGCGGGGTATTACAATGAGCAGTTCTTC. It is translated as CASSSLAGYYNEQFF.

The genes are TRBV7-3 and TRBJ2-1; 9 bases align to TRBD2. With V trimmed by 8 bases and J by 8 bases, 16 bases remained unmatched. CDR1 and CDR2 from the germline V gene are SGHTA and FQGTGA. The CDR3 spans 16 residues. The CDR3: CASSARLAGSVHEQFF. In DNA form, the CDR3 reads TGTGCCAGCTCCGCGAGGCTAGCGGGATCCGTCCATGAGCAGTTCTTC.

This clonotype has more than one count but fewer than ten. CDR3 sequence: CASSQLGLAPTYEQYF. CDR3 nucleotide sequence: TGTGCCAGCAGCCAACTGGGACTAGCGCCGACCTACGAGCAGTACTTC. The chain joins TRBV14 to TRBJ2-7; 10 bases align to TRBD2. There are 16 residues in the CDR3. CDR1 is SGHDN and CDR2 is FVKESK in the germline V gene. Germline trimming cut 2 bases from V and 2 bases from J; bases unmatched to any gene: 6.

This clonotype occurred once. This sequence joins TRBV27 and TRBJ1-2; D is ambiguous. The CDR3 covers 15 residues. The germline V and J ends were trimmed by 2 bases and 2 bases, with 12 bases remaining between them. Per germline, CDR1 MNHEY and CDR2 SMNVEV (reference sequence). The CDR3 is CASSLRLGTNYGYTF. CDR3 in DNA: TGTGCCAGCAGTTTAAGGTTAGGCACAAACTATGGCTACACCTTC.

The genes are TRBV10-2 and TRBJ2-1; D perhaps matches TRBD2 (5 bases). Germline V lookup: CDR1 WSHSY, CDR2 SAAADI. The length of the CDR3 is 14 residues. V shed 6 bases and J shed 6 bases, with 15 bases lying between them. In nucleotides, the CDR3 is TGCGCCAGCAGATCCGCGGACTTGCGCAATGAGCAGTTCTTC. Its protein is CASRSADLRNEQFF.

This chain joins TRBV6-2 or TRBV6-3 and TRBJ1-1; D is undetermined. The CDR3 has 11 residues. With 6 bases removed from V and 8 bases from J, the gap between germline ends came to 10 bases. Germline V CDR1 and CDR2: MNHEY, SVGEGT. The CDR3 sequence: CASRKLGEAFF. The CDR3 DNA is TGTGCCAGCAGAAAGCTTGGGGAAGCTTTCTTT.